These T cell receptor beta chains were read from a single sample in a study of T cell changes during pregnancy in multiple sclerosis. Clones were read by immunoSEQ multiplex PCR, and TCRdb kept only the in-frame ones, dropping some. The repertoire consists of approximately 85,000 clones, with approximately 90% occurring once and the leading ten covering 2.5% to 3%. This sample comprised peripheral blood, obtained in the first trimester of pregnancy. The receptors come from a female donor with multiple sclerosis, enrolled in a pregnancy study. CDR3s include the opening cysteine and the closing phenylalanine or tryptophan. D genes are given only for firm matches. Where a row states a size, it is once, few, many or the class of an expanded clone; other rows omit it.

TRBV7-6,TRBD2,TRBJ2-1,NA,CASSSYGTSGGPYNEQFF,TGTGCCAGCAGCTCCTACGGGACTAGCGGGGGTCCCTACAATGAGCAGTTCTTC
TRBV11-2,TRBD1,TRBJ1-1,NA,CASSPRTGGTEAFF,TGTGCCAGCAGCCCCCGGACAGGGGGCACTGAAGCTTTCTTT
TRBV7-8,NA,TRBJ2-1,once,CASSLLGRGRANEQFF,TGTGCCAGCAGCTTACTCGGCAGGGGCAGGGCAAATGAGCAGTTCTTC
TRBV7-2,NA,TRBJ1-2,NA,CASSSEGSGYGYTF,TGTGCCAGCAGCTCCGAAGGGTCGGGGTATGGCTACACCTTC
TRBV19,NA,TRBJ2-5,NA,CASSIQGRQETQYF,TGTGCCAGTAGTATTCAGGGTAGGCAAGAGACCCAGTACTTC
TRBV15,NA,TRBJ1-5,once,CATRREGNQPQHF,TGTGCCACCCGCAGGGAGGGCAATCAGCCCCAGCATTTT
TRBV9,NA,TRBJ1-1,NA,CASRKSPGGLTEAFF,TGTGCCAGCAGAAAATCCCCGGGGGGGCTAACTGAAGCTTTCTTT
TRBV6-1,NA,TRBJ2-1,NA,CASSELYGGEQFF,TGTGCCAGCAGTGAACTGTATGGAGGTGAGCAGTTCTTC
TRBV5-4,TRBD1,TRBJ2-3,NA,CASSGQGVNTQYF,TGTGCCAGCAGCGGACAGGGGGTAAATACGCAGTATTTT
TRBV7-8,TRBD2,TRBJ2-5,once,CASSLPRLAGGKETQYF,TGTGCCAGCAGCTTACCGAGACTAGCGGGGGGAAAAGAGACCCAGTACTTC
TRBV7-8,NA,TRBJ1-6,NA,CASSLARGRNYNSPLHF,TGTGCCAGCAGCTTAGCCCGCGGGAGGAACTATAATTCACCCCTCCACTTT
TRBV10-1,NA,TRBJ1-2,NA,CASSEGQRGYGYTF,TGCGCCAGCAGTGAGGGACAGCGGGGCTATGGCTACACCTTC
TRBV29-1,TRBD2,TRBJ2-7,NA,CSVGGAGGYEQYF,TGCAGCGTTGGAGGTGCGGGGGGCTACGAGCAGTACTTC
TRBV5-4,TRBD2,TRBJ2-3,NA,CASSKLLAASTDTQYF,TGTGCCAGCAGCAAACTACTAGCGGCTAGCACAGATACGCAGTATTTT
TRBV5-6,TRBD2,TRBJ2-3,NA,CASCGGTSTDTQYF,TGTGCCAGCTGCGGGGGAACTAGCACAGATACGCAGTATTTT
TRBV7-2,NA,TRBJ1-5,few,CASSPIAQPQHF,TGTGCCAGCAGCCCGATAGCCCAGCCCCAGCATTTT
TRBV6-5,TRBD1,TRBJ1-6,NA,CASRGTGINSPLHF,TGTGCCAGCAGGGGGACAGGGATTAATTCACCCCTCCACTTT
TRBV7-8,TRBD1,TRBJ2-7,NA,CASSLGQGTTYEQYF,TGTGCCAGCAGCTTAGGACAGGGAACAACCTACGAGCAGTACTTC
TRBV5-8,NA,TRBJ1-2,NA,CASSGAIGYTF,TGTGCCAGCTCAGGGGCCATTGGCTACACCTTC
TRBV2,TRBD2,TRBJ2-1,NA,CASREATVRLAGDYEQFF,TGTGCCAGCAGAGAAGCAACGGTAAGACTAGCGGGGGACTATGAGCAGTTCTTC
TRBV30,NA,TRBJ1-5,NA,CAWSVGGGDQPQHF,TGTGCCTGGAGTGTCGGGGGGGGAGATCAGCCCCAGCATTTT
TRBV5-4,NA,TRBJ2-3,NA,CASSLAGRYSADTQYF,TGTGCCAGCAGCTTGGCAGGGAGGTATAGCGCAGATACGCAGTATTTT
TRBV27,NA,TRBJ1-5,NA,CASRHDWNQPQHF,TGTGCCAGCAGGCACGACTGGAATCAGCCCCAGCATTTT
TRBV27,NA,TRBJ1-3,NA,CASSQQGNTIYF,TGTGCCAGCAGTCAACAGGGAAACACCATATATTTT
TRBV7-2,TRBD1,TRBJ2-6,NA,CASRTGGSGANVLTF,TGTGCCAGCAGGACAGGGGGTTCTGGGGCCAACGTCCTGACTTTC
TRBV18,TRBD1,TRBJ1-5,NA,CASSGQGAQPQHF,TGTGCCAGCTCAGGACAGGGGGCACAGCCCCAGCATTTT
TRBV5-1,TRBD2,TRBJ2-1,NA,CASSLGPGTSGDNNEQFF,TGCGCCAGCAGCTTGGGCCCTGGGACTAGCGGGGATAACAATGAGCAGTTCTTC
TRBV27,NA,TRBJ1-2,NA,CASSDHHRYGYTF,TGTGCCAGCAGTGATCATCACCGGTATGGCTACACCTTC
TRBV7-6,NA,TRBJ2-3,NA,CASSHQEEQGTDTQYF,TGTGCCAGCAGCCATCAAGAAGAACAGGGAACAGATACGCAGTATTTT
TRBV11-3,NA,TRBJ2-7,NA,CASSSQDSSYEQYF,TGTGCCAGCAGCTCTCAAGACAGCAGCTACGAGCAGTACTTC
TRBV2,TRBD1,TRBJ1-4,NA,CASTRGQAGEKLFF,TGTGCCAGCACTAGGGGACAGGCGGGGGAAAAACTGTTTTTT
TRBV7-3,TRBD1,TRBJ2-2,NA,CASSPDRAGTGELFF,TGTGCCAGCAGCCCCGACAGGGCCGGCACCGGGGAGCTGTTTTTT
TRBV25-1,TRBD1,TRBJ2-1,NA,CASSEIGTAYNEQFF,TGTGCCAGCAGTGAAATAGGGACAGCTTACAATGAGCAGTTCTTC
TRBV29-1,TRBD1,TRBJ1-2,NA,CSVRLRDRAHGYTF,TGCAGCGTGAGGTTACGGGACAGGGCCCATGGCTACACCTTC
TRBV7-9,TRBD1,TRBJ1-5,NA,CASSRGQGQGPQHF,TGTGCCAGCAGCCGGGGACAGGGCCAGGGGCCCCAGCATTTT
TRBV29-1,NA,TRBJ1-2,NA,CSAGRLKGALPSGYTF,TGCAGCGCTGGGAGGCTGAAAGGGGCCCTACCTTCCGGCTACACCTTC
TRBV4-1,TRBD1,TRBJ2-3,once,CASSRLGTGGVTDTQYF,TGCGCCAGCAGCCGACTTGGGACAGGGGGCGTCACAGATACGCAGTATTTT
TRBV5-1,NA,TRBJ1-2,NA,CASSFGAGVDGYTF,TGCGCCAGCAGCTTTGGGGCAGGGGTGGACGGCTACACCTTC
TRBV6-5,NA,TRBJ1-2,NA,CASRWTGGSGYTF,TGTGCCAGCAGATGGACGGGGGGAAGTGGCTACACCTTC
TRBV5-1,NA,TRBJ2-1,NA,CASSSVGGTTYNEQFF,TGCGCCAGCAGCTCGGTAGGCGGGACCACCTACAATGAGCAGTTCTTC
TRBV7-9,TRBD2,TRBJ2-7,NA,CASSSYGLAGDLLYEQYF,TGTGCCAGCAGCTCGTATGGACTAGCGGGAGATCTTTTATACGAGCAGTACTTC
TRBV5-6,NA,TRBJ2-3,NA,CASSTGDTQYF,TGTGCCAGCAGCACAGGGGATACGCAGTATTTT
TRBV5-6,TRBD1,TRBJ1-4,once,CASTLTGTGYEKLFF,TGTGCCAGCACTTTAACCGGGACAGGCTATGAAAAACTGTTTTTT
TRBV7-8,NA,TRBJ2-2,NA,CASSPLRGSANTGELFF,TGTGCCAGCAGCCCCCTCCGCGGGTCCGCGAACACCGGGGAGCTGTTTTTT
TRBV27,TRBD2,TRBJ2-5,NA,CASSIAGGGTQYF,TGTGCCAGCAGCATAGCGGGGGGTGGGACCCAGTACTTC
TRBV5-1,TRBD2,TRBJ2-1,NA,CASSLKTGTSGSHWEQFF,TGCGCCAGCAGCTTGAAGACCGGGACTAGCGGGAGTCATTGGGAGCAGTTCTTC
TRBV9,NA,TRBJ1-1,NA,CASSDRDRNTEAFF,TGTGCCAGCAGCGACAGGGACCGGAACACTGAAGCTTTCTTT